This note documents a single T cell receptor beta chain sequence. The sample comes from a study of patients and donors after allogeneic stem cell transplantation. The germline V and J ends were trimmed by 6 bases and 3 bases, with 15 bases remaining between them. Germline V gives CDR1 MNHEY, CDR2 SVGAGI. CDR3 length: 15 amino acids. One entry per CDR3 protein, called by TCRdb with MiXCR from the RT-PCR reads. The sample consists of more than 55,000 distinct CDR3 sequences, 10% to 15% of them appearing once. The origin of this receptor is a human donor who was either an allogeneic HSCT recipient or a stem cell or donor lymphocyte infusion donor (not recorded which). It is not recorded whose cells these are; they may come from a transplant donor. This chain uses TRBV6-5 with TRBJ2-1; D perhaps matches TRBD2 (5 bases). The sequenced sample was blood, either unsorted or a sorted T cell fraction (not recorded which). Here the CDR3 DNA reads TGTGCCAGCAGCCCGGGCCTAAGCGGCTACAATGAGCAGTTCTTC. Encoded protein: CASSPGLSGYNEQFF.